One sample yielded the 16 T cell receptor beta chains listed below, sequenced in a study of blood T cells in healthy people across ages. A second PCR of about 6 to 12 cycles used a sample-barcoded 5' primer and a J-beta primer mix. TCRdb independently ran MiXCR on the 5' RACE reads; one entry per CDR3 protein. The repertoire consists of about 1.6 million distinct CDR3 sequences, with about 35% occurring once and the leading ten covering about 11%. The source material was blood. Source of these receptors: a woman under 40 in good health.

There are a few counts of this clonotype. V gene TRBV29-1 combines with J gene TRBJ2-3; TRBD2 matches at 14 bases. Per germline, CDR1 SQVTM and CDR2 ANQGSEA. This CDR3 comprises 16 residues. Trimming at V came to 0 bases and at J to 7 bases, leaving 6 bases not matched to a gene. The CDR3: CSVEEPGLAGEHTQYF. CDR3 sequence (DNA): TGCAGCGTTGAAGAACCGGGACTAGCGGGAGAACATACGCAGTATTTT.

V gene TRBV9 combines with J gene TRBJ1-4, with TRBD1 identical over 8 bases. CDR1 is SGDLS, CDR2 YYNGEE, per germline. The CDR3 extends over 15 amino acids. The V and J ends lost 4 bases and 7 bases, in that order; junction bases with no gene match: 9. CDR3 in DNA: TGTGCCAGCAGCCCTCAGACAGGGGATGGTGAAAAACTGTTTTTT. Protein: CASSPQTGDGEKLFF. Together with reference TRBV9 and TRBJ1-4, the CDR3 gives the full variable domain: DSGVTQTPKHLITATGQRVTLRCSPRSGDLSVYWYQQSLDQGLQFLIQYYNGEERAKGNILERFSAQQFPDLHSELNLSSLELGDSALYFCASSPQTGDGEKLFFGSGTQLSVL.

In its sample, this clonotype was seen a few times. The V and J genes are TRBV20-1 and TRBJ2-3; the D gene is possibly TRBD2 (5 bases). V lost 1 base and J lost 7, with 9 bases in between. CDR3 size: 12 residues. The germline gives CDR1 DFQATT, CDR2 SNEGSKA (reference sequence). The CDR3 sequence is CSARGQDYTQYF. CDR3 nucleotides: TGCAGTGCTAGAGGGCAGGACTATACGCAGTATTTT.

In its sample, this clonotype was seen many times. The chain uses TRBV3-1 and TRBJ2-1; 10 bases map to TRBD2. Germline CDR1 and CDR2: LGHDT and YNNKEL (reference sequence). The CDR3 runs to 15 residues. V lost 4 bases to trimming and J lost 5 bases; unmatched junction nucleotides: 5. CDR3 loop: CASSPGTSAHNEQFF. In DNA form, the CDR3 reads TGTGCCAGCAGCCCCGGGACTAGCGCCCACAATGAGCAGTTCTTC.

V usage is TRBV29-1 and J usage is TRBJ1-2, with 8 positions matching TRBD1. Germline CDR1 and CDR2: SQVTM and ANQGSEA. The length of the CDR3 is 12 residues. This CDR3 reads CGAMDREGDYTF. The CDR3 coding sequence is TGCGGCGCCATGGACAGGGAAGGCGACTACACCTTC.

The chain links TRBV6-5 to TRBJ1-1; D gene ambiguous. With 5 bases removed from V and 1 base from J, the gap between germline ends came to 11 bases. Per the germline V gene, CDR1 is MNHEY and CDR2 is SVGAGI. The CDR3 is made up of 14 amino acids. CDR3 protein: CASSAQASNTEAFF. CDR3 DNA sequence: TGTGCCAGCAGTGCCCAGGCCTCGAACACTGAAGCTTTCTTT.

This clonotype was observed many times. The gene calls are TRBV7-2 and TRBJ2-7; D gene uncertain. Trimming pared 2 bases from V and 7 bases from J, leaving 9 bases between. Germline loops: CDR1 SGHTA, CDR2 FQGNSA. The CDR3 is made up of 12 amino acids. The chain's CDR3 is CASSLRPREQYF. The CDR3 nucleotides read TGTGCCAGCAGCTTACGACCCCGGGAGCAGTACTTC.

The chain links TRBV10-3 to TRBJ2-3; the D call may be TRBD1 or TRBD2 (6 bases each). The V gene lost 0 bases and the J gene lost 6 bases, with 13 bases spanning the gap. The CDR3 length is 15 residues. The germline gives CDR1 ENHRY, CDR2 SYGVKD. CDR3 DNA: TGTGCCATCAGTGAGTCGTTGGAGGGGGGCGATACGCAGTATTTT. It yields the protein CAISESLEGGDTQYF.

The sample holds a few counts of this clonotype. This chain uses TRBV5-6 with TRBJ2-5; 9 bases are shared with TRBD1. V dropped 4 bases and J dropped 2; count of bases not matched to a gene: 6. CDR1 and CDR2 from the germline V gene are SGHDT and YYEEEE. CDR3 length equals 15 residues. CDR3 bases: TGTGCCAGCAGCCCAGAAGGGACAGGGCAAGAGACCCAGTACTTC. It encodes CASSPEGTGQETQYF.

The CDR3: CATSDLNRDEQYF. DNA for the CDR3: TGTGCCACCAGTGACCTTAACAGGGACGAGCAGTACTTC. The gene calls are TRBV24-1 and TRBJ2-7, with D possibly matching TRBD1 (6 bases). With 4 bases removed from V and 5 bases from J, the gap between germline ends came to 11 bases. The CDR3 is made up of 13 amino acids. Germline CDR1 KGHDR, CDR2 SFDVKD.

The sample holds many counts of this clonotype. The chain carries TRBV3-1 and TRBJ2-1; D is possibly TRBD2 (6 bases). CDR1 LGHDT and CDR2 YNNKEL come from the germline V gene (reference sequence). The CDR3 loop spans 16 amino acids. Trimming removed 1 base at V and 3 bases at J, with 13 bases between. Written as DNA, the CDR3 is TGTGCCAGCAGCCAAGGGGGAGGACGGATCTACAATGAGCAGTTCTTC. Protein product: CASSQGGGRIYNEQFF.

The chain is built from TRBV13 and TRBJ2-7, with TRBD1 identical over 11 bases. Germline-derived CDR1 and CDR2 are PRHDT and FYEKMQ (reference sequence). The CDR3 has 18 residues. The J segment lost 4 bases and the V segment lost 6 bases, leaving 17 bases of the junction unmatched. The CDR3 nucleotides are TGTGCCAGCAGACCCCATAGGGGCGAGGACAGGGGGCCGTACGAGCAGTACTTC. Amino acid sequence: CASRPHRGEDRGPYEQYF.

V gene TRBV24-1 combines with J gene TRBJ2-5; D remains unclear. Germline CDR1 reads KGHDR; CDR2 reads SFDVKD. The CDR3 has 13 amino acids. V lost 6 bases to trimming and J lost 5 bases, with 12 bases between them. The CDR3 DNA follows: TGTGCCACCAGTCCTGTCTTCGGGGAGACCCAGTACTTC. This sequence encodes CATSPVFGETQYF.

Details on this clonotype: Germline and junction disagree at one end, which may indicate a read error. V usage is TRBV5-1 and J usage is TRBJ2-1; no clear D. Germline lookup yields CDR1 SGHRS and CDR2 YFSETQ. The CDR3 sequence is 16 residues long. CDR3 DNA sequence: TGCGCCAGCAGCTTGACTGGGTCCACGCTTTACAATGAGCAGTTCTTT. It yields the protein CASSLTGSTLYNEQFF.

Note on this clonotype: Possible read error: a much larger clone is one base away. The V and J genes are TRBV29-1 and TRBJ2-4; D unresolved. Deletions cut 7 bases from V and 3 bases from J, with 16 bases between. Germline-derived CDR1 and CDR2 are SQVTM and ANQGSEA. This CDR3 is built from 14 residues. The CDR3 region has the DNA TGCAGCGCTGAGGTTGGGCTGGTCAAAAACATTCAGTACTTC. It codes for CSAEVGLVKNIQYF.

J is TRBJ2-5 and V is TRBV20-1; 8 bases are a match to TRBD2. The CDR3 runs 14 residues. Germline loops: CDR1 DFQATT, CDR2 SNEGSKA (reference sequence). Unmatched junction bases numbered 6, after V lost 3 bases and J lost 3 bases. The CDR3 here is CSASGGGTEETQYF. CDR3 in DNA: TGCAGTGCTAGCGGGGGGGGAACGGAAGAGACCCAGTACTTC.